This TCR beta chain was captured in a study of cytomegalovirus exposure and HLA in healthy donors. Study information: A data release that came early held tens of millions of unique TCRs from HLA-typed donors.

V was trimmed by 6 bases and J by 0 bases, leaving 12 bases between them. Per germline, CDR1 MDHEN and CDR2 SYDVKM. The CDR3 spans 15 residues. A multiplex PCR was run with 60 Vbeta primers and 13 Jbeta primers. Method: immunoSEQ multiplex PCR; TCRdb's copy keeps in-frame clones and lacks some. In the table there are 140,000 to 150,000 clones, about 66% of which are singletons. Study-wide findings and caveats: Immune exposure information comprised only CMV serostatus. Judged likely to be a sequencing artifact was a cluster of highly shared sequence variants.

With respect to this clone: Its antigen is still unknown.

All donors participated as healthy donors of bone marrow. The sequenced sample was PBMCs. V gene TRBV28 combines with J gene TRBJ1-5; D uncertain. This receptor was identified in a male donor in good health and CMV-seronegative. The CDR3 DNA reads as TGTGCCAGCAGGTTTCGAGAGAATAGCAATCAGCCCCAGCATTTT. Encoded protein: CASRFRENSNQPQHF.